Listed below are T cell receptor beta chains from one sample, sequenced in a study of blood T cell repertoires in COVID-19. Sequencing used immunoSEQ multiplex PCR; TCRdb keeps in-frame clones, though not all of them. This sample has roughly 80,000 clones, with roughly 76% found just once. Sequenced sample: peripheral blood. The receptor set was obtained from a man aged 65 to 85 with active or convalescent COVID-19. Each CDR3 is given with its conserved first and last residue. A D gene is named only where the DNA matches it firmly. A clone size is listed for some rows: how often the clone was seen (once, few, many), or a class if it is expanded.

d_call	clone_size	v_call	j_call	cdr3_aa	cdr3_nt
-	-	TRBV6-5	TRBJ2-5	CASSSSRGGQETQYF	TGTGCCAGCAGCTCCTCAAGGGGGGGGCAGGAGACCCAGTACTTC
TRBD1	-	TRBV5-1	TRBJ2-7	CALEQGLREQYF	TGCGCCCTTGAACAGGGGCTAAGAGAGCAGTACTTC
TRBD1	-	TRBV9	TRBJ2-1	CASSLKGADNEQFF	TGTGCCAGCAGCCTCAAGGGGGCTGACAATGAGCAGTTCTTC
-	-	TRBV3-1/TRBV3-2	TRBJ1-3	CASSQVEGRSTRRNTIYF	TGTGCCAGCAGCCAAGTTGAGGGCCGCTCGACCCGCAGAAACACCATATATTTT
-	few	TRBV10-1	TRBJ1-1	CASSEMMDSLEAFF	TGCGCCAGCAGTGAAATGATGGACAGCCTTGAAGCTTTCTTT
-	-	TRBV10-3	TRBJ2-5	CAIGEAETQYF	TGTGCCATCGGAGAAGCAGAGACCCAGTACTTC
TRBD2	-	TRBV6-1	TRBJ2-5	CASSEALLAGAATQYF	TGTGCCAGCAGTGAGGCCCTACTAGCGGGGGCAGCTACCCAGTACTTC
-	-	TRBV15	TRBJ2-1	CATGGKENYNEQFF	TGTGCCACCGGGGGGAAGGAAAACTACAATGAGCAGTTCTTC
TRBD1	once	TRBV7-8	TRBJ1-2	CASSSNRGRDYGYTF	TGTGCCAGCAGCTCGAACAGGGGGCGCGACTATGGCTACACCTTC
-	-	TRBV2	TRBJ1-2	CASIGGIYGYTF	TGTGCCAGCATTGGGGGGATCTATGGCTACACCTTC
-	-	TRBV5-4	TRBJ2-1	CASNSRDTNEQFF	TGTGCCAGCAATTCCAGGGATACCAATGAGCAGTTCTTC
TRBD1	-	TRBV3-1/TRBV3-2	TRBJ1-1	CASSQVRTGRIGAFF	TGTGCCAGCAGCCAAGTGAGGACAGGGAGGATAGGAGCTTTCTTT
TRBD1	-	TRBV5-5	TRBJ1-1	CASSRGQLNTEAFF	TGTGCCAGCAGCAGGGGACAGCTGAACACTGAAGCTTTCTTT
-	once	TRBV28	TRBJ1-2	CASSLPPTVGYTF	TGTGCCAGCAGTTTACCGCCTACAGTTGGCTACACCTTC
TRBD2	-	TRBV9	TRBJ2-2	CASSGSGGYTGELFF	TGTGCCAGCAGCGGCTCCGGGGGGTACACCGGGGAGCTGTTTTTT
TRBD1	-	TRBV11-1	TRBJ2-7	CASSPQGQATYEQYF	TGTGCCAGCAGCCCCCAGGGACAGGCAACCTACGAGCAGTACTTC